The T cell receptor (beta chain) under discussion was sequenced for a study of Ad26.COV2.S vaccination and SARS-CoV-2 variants. The overall study: In the study, Ad26.COV2.S was injected intramuscularly once, or twice 56 days apart.

The germline gives CDR1 MDHEN, CDR2 SYDVKM. Trimming shortened V by 5 bases and J by 6 bases, and 17 bases separated the two germline ends. This CDR3 is 16 amino acids long. TCRdb's copy holds only in-frame clones and misses some; the assay was immunoSEQ multiplex PCR. The data contain over 400,000 clones, roughly 89% of them singletons. The treatment here: about 20 received Ad26.COV2.S at low or high dose, single or two shots; several received placebo; per-sample allocation not given. After the first vaccine or placebo injection, samples were drawn on day 63. This TCR was recovered from a person between 18 and 59 years old who received the Ad26.COV2.S COVID-19 vaccine or a placebo. The sequencing used peripheral blood, collected in a trial of Ad26.COV2.S vaccine versus placebo. The chain has TRBV28 and TRBJ1-6; possibly TRBD1 for D (6 bases). The CDR3 loop is CASSPGGGRFNSPLHF. CDR3 nucleotide sequence: TGTGCCAGCAGTCCCGGGGGGGGCAGATTTAATTCACCCCTCCACTTT.